This passage covers 6 T cell receptor beta chains from one sample sequenced in a study of shared clonotypes between healthy human individuals. Using immunoSEQ multiplex PCR, the repertoire was profiled, and TCRdb retains in-frame clones only, with some absent. Of 2 million to 3 million clones in the sample, around nine tenths were seen once. Sequencing was performed on naive CD4+ T cells sorted from blood. The subset here: CD45RA+ positively selected. The receptors stem from a young man in good health.

This clone was picked up a small number of times. The J gene is TRBJ1-2, the V gene TRBV2, with D perhaps matching TRBD1 (5 bases). There are 12 residues in the CDR3. Germline V CDR1 and CDR2: SNHLY, FYNNEI. The V end was cut by 9 bases, the J end by 4 bases, with 12 bases between. CDR3 nucleotides: TGTGCCAGTAGGCCCGACAGCTATGGCTACACCTTC. The encoded protein is CASRPDSYGYTF.

This clone is a singleton in its sample. The same CDR3 can be traced to other DNA sequences in this sample. The gene calls are TRBV30 and TRBJ2-7, with D perhaps matching TRBD2 (5 bases). The germline V gene encodes CDR1 GTSNPN and CDR2 SVGIG (reference sequence). The germline V and J ends were trimmed by 0 bases and 5 bases, with 8 bases remaining between them. CDR3 length: 12 amino acids. The CDR3 here is CAWSVRGDEQYF. In nucleotides, the CDR3 is TGTGCCTGGAGTGTACGGGGAGACGAGCAGTACTTC. Full variable domain (missing parts from reference TRBV30 and TRBJ2-7): SQTIHQWPATLVQPVGSPLSLECTVEGTSNPNLYWYRQAAGRGLQLLFYSVGIGQISSEVPQNLSASRPQDRQFILSSKKLLLSDSGFYLCAWSVRGDEQYFGPGTRLTVT.

The chain couples TRBV7-8 to TRBJ1-3, with unresolved D. This CDR3 region has 16 residues. The germline V gene has CDR1 SGHVS and CDR2 FQNEAQ. The V end was cut by 5 bases, the J end by 0 bases, with 14 bases between. This CDR3 reads CASSLVAKSSGNTIYF. CDR3 in DNA: TGTGCCAGCAGCCTCGTCGCCAAGAGCTCTGGAAACACCATATATTTT.

The chain is built from TRBV11-2 and TRBJ1-4; TRBD1 matches at 11 bases. J was trimmed by 8 bases and V by 3 bases; bases with no gene match: 5. The V gene's germline CDR1 is SGHAT and CDR2 FQNNGV. This CDR3 spans 15 amino acids. In DNA, the CDR3 is TGTGCCAGCAGCTTCGGGACAGGGGGGAGGGAAAAACTGTTTTTT. This encodes CASSFGTGGREKLFF.

Comments on this clone: Other DNA sequences in the same sample also yield this CDR3. The chain couples TRBV7-2 to TRBJ1-1, with 7 bases matching TRBD1. This CDR3 has 15 amino acids. The ends lost 1 base at V and 1 base at J; junction bases unmatched: 3. Germline lookup yields CDR1 SGHTA and CDR2 FQGNSA. The CDR3 sequence: CASSLGGTANTEAFF. CDR3 DNA sequence: TGTGCCAGCAGCTTAGGCGGGACAGCGAACACTGAAGCTTTCTTT.

The V gene is TRBV2, the J gene TRBJ1-6; D is uncertain. V lost 2 bases and J lost 7, with 15 bases in between. Per germline, CDR1 SNHLY and CDR2 FYNNEI. This CDR3 has 16 residues. As DNA, the CDR3 is TGTGCCAGCAGTGAAATAGTTCGGACGGGAAATTCACCCCTCCACTTT. Amino acids: CASSEIVRTGNSPLHF.